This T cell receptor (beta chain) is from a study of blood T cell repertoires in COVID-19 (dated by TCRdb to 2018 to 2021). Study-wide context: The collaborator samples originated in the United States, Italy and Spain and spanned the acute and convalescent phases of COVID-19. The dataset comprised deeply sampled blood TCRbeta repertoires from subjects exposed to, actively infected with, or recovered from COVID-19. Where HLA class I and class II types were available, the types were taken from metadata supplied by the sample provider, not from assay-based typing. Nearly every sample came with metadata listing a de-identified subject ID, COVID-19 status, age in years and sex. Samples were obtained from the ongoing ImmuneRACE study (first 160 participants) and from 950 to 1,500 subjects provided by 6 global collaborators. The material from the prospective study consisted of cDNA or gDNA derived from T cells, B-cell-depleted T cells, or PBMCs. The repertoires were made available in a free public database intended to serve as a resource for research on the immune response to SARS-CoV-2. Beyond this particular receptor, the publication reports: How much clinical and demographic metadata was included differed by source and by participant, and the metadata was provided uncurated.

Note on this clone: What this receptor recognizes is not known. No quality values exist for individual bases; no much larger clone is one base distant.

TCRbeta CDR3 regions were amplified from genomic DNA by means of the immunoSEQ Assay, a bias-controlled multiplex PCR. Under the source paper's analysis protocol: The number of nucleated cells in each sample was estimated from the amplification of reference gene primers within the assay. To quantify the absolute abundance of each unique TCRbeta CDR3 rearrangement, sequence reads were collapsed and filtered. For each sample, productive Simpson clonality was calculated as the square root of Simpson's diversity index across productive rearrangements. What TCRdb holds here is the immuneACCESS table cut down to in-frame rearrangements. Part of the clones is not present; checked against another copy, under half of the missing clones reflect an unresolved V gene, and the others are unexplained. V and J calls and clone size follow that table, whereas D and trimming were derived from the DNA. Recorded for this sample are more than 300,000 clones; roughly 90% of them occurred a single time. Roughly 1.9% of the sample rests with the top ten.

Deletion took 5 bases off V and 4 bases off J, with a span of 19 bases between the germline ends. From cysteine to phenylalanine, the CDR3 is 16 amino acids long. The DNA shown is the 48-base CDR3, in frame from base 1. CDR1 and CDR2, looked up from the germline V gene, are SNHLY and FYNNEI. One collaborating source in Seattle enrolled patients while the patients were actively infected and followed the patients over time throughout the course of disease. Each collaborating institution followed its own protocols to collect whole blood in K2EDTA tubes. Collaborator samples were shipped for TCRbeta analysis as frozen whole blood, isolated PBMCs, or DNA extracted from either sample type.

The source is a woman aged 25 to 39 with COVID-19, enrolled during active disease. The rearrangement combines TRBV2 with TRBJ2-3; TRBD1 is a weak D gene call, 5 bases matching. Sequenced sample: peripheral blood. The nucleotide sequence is TGTGCCAGCAGTCCTGGACACGGACCCATAGCAGATACGCAGTATTTT. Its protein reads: CASSPGHGPIADTQYF.